The 25 T cell receptor beta chains presented below share a single source sample, sequenced in a study of a mutant IDH1 vaccine in newly diagnosed glioma. Time point denoted: week 35, safety follow-up. In the vaccine, a single dose held 300 ug of the mutant IDH1 20-mer peptide, along with topical imiquimod. The table came from immunoSEQ multiplex PCR; TCRdb's copy has only in-frame clones and leaves some out. The table lists about 69,000 clones, more than 85% of them singletons. No antigens are known for them. The sequences come from PBMCs, collected from a glioma patient whose treatment included an IDH1 peptide vaccine. These receptors all stem from a man aged 30 to 45 with glioma.

The chain couples TRBV30 to TRBJ1-2; 7 nucleotides match TRBD1. The CDR3 has 12 amino acids. V lost 4 bases to trimming and J lost 4 bases; unmatched junction nucleotides: 3. Germline loops: CDR1 GTSNPN, CDR2 SVGIG (reference sequence). Written as DNA, the CDR3 is TGTGCCTGGACGACAGGGTCCTATGGCTACACCTTC. Its protein is CAWTTGSYGYTF.

The rearrangement uses TRBV14 and TRBJ2-7, with 9 bases lining up with TRBD1. The V and J ends lost 3 bases and 10 bases, in that order; junction bases with no gene match: 10. The CDR3 length is 14 residues. Germline V lookup: CDR1 SGHDN, CDR2 FVKESK. The DNA of the CDR3 is TGTGCCAGCAGCCAGACAGGGGGTTCCAGCAGCCAGTACTTC. Amino acids: CASSQTGGSSSQYF.

As to this clone: Other DNA sequences in this specimen translate into the identical CDR3. The chain employs TRBV9 and TRBJ1-3, with unresolved D. CDR3 length: 14 residues. CDR1 is SGDLS and CDR2 is YYNGEE in the germline V gene. V gave up 4 bases and J gave up 2 bases, with 10 bases separating them. CDR3 in DNA: TGTGCCAGCAGCACCCAGGCCGCTGGAAACACCATATATTTT. Protein product: CASSTQAAGNTIYF.

This chain joins TRBV13 and TRBJ2-1; D is ambiguous. CDR3 length: 14 residues. Germline lookup yields CDR1 PRHDT and CDR2 FYEKMQ (reference sequence). Trimming removed 5 bases from V and 4 bases from J, with 12 bases in between. The CDR3 nucleotides read TGTGCCAGCAGCCCTCGGTCGTTATACAATGAGCAGTTCTTC. Translating gives CASSPRSLYNEQFF.

This sequence joins TRBV7-8 and TRBJ2-7; 7 bases match TRBD1. Germline V gene sequence: CDR1 SGHVS, CDR2 FQNEAQ. The CDR3 length is 16 residues. V was clipped by 5 bases and J by 4 bases; unmatched bases: 14. The CDR3 protein is CASSQTIETGTYEQYF. The CDR3 nucleotides are TGTGCCAGCAGCCAGACCATCGAGACAGGGACGTACGAGCAGTACTTC.

V is TRBV9 and J is TRBJ1-5; 8 nucleotides align to TRBD1. Germline trimming cut 2 bases from V and 4 bases from J; bases unmatched to any gene: 5. Germline-derived CDR1 and CDR2 are SGDLS and YYNGEE. The CDR3 has 15 residues. CDR3 nucleotide sequence: TGTGCCAGCAGCGTCGGGACAGGCGGTAATCAGCCCCAGCATTTT. Protein: CASSVGTGGNQPQHF.

The CDR3: CASIGLAGGKQYF. The CDR3, as DNA: TGTGCCAGCATCGGACTAGCGGGGGGAAAGCAGTACTTC. The chain employs TRBV6-1 and TRBJ2-7; 14 bases agree with TRBD2. Trimming at V came to 7 bases and at J to 8 bases, leaving 4 bases not matched to a gene. The CDR3 is 13 amino acids. Germline-derived CDR1 and CDR2 are MNHNS and SASEGT.

The chain couples TRBV5-1 to TRBJ2-7; a possible D gene is TRBD1 (6 bases). V was trimmed by 0 bases and J by 0 bases, leaving 13 bases between them. Germline CDR1 SGHRS, CDR2 YFSETQ. The CDR3 loop spans 16 amino acids. In DNA form, the CDR3 reads TGCGCCAGCAGCTTGGCGACAGGCTCCTTCTCCTACGAGCAGTACTTC. This translates into CASSLATGSFSYEQYF.

This chain links TRBV10-3 with TRBJ2-5, with D possibly TRBD2 on 5 matching bases. V lost 9 bases, J lost 4 bases, and 18 bases lay in between. CDR3 size: 14 residues. Per germline, CDR1 ENHRY and CDR2 SYGVKD. In nucleotides, the CDR3 is TGTGCCATTACAACGTACCGGGATTCAGAGACCCAGTACTTC. This encodes CAITTYRDSETQYF.

V gene TRBV28 combines with J gene TRBJ2-1; no definite D call. Germline values: CDR1 MDHEN, CDR2 SYDVKM. V lost 1 base and J lost 4, with 8 bases in between. This CDR3 spans 14 amino acids. The CDR3 protein is CASSLFASYNEQFF. CDR3 DNA: TGTGCCAGCAGTTTATTTGCTAGTTACAATGAGCAGTTCTTC.

The chain carries TRBV4-2 and TRBJ2-1; 9 bases agree with TRBD2. V gave up 3 bases and J gave up 5 bases; unmatched junction bases: 5. Germline CDR1 reads LGHNA; CDR2 reads YNFKEQ. The CDR3 is made up of 15 amino acids. Here the CDR3 reads CASSQGAGGHNEQFF. CDR3 nucleotide sequence: TGTGCCAGCAGCCAGGGAGCGGGGGGCCACAATGAGCAGTTCTTC.

The chain links TRBV7-9 to TRBJ2-2; TRBD1 agrees at 9 bases. J lost 6 bases, V lost 2 bases, and 10 bases had no gene match. The CDR3 extends over 17 amino acids. The germline V gene encodes CDR1 SEHNR and CDR2 FQNEAQ (reference sequence). The CDR3 sequence is CASSLLPGQGGPGELFF. The CDR3 DNA is TGTGCCAGCAGCTTACTTCCGGGACAGGGAGGCCCCGGGGAGCTGTTTTTT. The entire variable domain, with the rest obtained from reference TRBV7-9 and TRBJ2-2, is as follows: DTGVSQNPRHKITKRGQNVTFRCDPISEHNRLYWYRQTLGQGPEFLTYFQNEAQLEKSRLLSDRFSAERPKGSFSTLEIQRTEQGDSAMYLCASSLLPGQGGPGELFFGEGSRLTVL.

The chain joins TRBV11-2 to TRBJ1-4; D unclear. Trimming cost V 5 bases and J 4 bases, with 8 bases left between them. The CDR3 consists of 13 residues. The V gene's germline CDR1 is SGHAT and CDR2 FQNNGV. The CDR3 loop reads CASSQRFNEKLFF. The CDR3, as DNA: TGTGCCAGCAGCCAGAGGTTTAATGAAAAACTGTTTTTT.

The chain carries TRBV5-4 and TRBJ2-5; D not resolved. From germline, CDR1 is SGHNT and CDR2 YYREEE (reference sequence). The CDR3 loop spans 14 amino acids. Trimming left V 0 bases short and J 2 bases short, with 8 bases between. CDR3 region: CASSLATTQETQYF. DNA of the CDR3: TGTGCCAGCAGCTTGGCCACTACTCAAGAGACCCAGTACTTC.

In its sample, this clone was seen once. The chain carries TRBV4-3 and TRBJ2-7; D perhaps matches TRBD2 (5 bases). The CDR3 has 17 amino acids. Germline loops: CDR1 LGHNA, CDR2 YSLEER. Trimming removed 0 bases from V and 3 bases from J, with 18 bases in between. CDR3 amino acids: CASSQDYTEAGDYEQYF. The CDR3, as DNA: TGCGCCAGCAGCCAAGACTATACGGAGGCAGGCGACTACGAGCAGTACTTC.

The chain has TRBV6-6 and TRBJ1-1, with 9 bases lining up with TRBD1. V lost 6 bases to trimming and J lost 2 bases; unmatched junction nucleotides: 4. The CDR3 totals 14 residues. Germline values: CDR1 MNHNY, CDR2 SVGAGI (reference sequence). The DNA for the CDR3 is TGTGCCAGCAGGGACAGGGGAGGAAACACTGAAGCTTTCTTT. Translated, it gives CASRDRGGNTEAFF.

This sequence joins TRBV5-1 and TRBJ2-1; D unresolved. This CDR3 region has 14 residues. Germline CDR1 is SGHRS and CDR2 is YFSETQ. V was shortened by 3 bases and J by 10 bases, with 17 bases between the two germline ends. The DNA for the CDR3 is TGCGCCAGCAGCTCGGACCGGGTCGTTTTCGAGCAGTTCTTC. Translating gives CASSSDRVVFEQFF.

V usage is TRBV4-3 and J usage is TRBJ2-2, with a weak D call TRBD2 (6 bases). The V gene's germline CDR1 is LGHNA and CDR2 YSLEER. CDR3 length equals 15 residues. V lost 0 bases and J lost 7, with 12 bases in between. CDR3 bases: TGCGCCAGCAGCCAAGAGCGACTAGTAATCGGGGAGCTGTTTTTT. This translates into CASSQERLVIGELFF.

V and J are TRBV6-6 and TRBJ2-3, with TRBD2 identical over 13 bases. Trimming cost V 6 bases and J 2 bases; bases outside gene matches: 2. The CDR3 totals 15 residues. Per the germline V gene, CDR1 is MNHNY and CDR2 is SVGAGI (reference sequence). DNA for the CDR3: TGTGCCAGCAGGGGACTAGCGGGACTCACAGATACGCAGTATTTT. It is translated as CASRGLAGLTDTQYF.

CDR3 nucleotides: TGCAGCGTTGGCTTGCTCTCTGGGAACACTGAAGCTTTCTTT. This translates into CSVGLLSGNTEAFF. This chain links TRBV29-1 with TRBJ1-1; the D is unclear. Looked up from germline, CDR1 is SQVTM and CDR2 is ANQGSEA. The CDR3 has 14 residues. V was trimmed by 4 bases and J by 1 base, leaving 13 bases between them.

This clone was seen a single time. This chain connects TRBV18 to TRBJ2-5, with D tentatively TRBD1 (6 bases). Germline assignment: CDR1 KGHSH and CDR2 LQKENI. The ends were cut back, 6 bases at V and 4 bases at J, with 9 bases in the middle. The CDR3 consists of 12 residues. Written as DNA, the CDR3 is TGTGCCAGCTCCCCGGACAGAGAGACCCAGTACTTC. It yields the protein CASSPDRETQYF.

The chain joins TRBV18 to TRBJ2-2; a possible D gene is TRBD1 (5 bases). Trimming removed 3 bases at V and 6 bases at J, with 8 bases between. CDR1 is KGHSH and CDR2 is LQKENI in the germline V gene. The CDR3 has 13 amino acids. The CDR3 reads CASSPRVPGELFF. The DNA of the CDR3 is TGTGCCAGCTCACCCAGGGTTCCCGGGGAGCTGTTTTTT.

J is TRBJ2-3 and V is TRBV19; D is perhaps TRBD1 or TRBD2 (6 bases each). V shed 1 base and J shed 4 bases, with 12 bases lying between them. This CDR3 region has 15 residues. From germline, CDR1 is LNHDA and CDR2 SQIVND (reference sequence). The CDR3 protein is CASSIGRGGPDTQYF. The CDR3, as DNA: TGTGCCAGTAGTATAGGACGAGGGGGGCCAGATACGCAGTATTTT.

This chain joins TRBV14 and TRBJ2-1, with D unresolved. Germline loops: CDR1 SGHDN, CDR2 FVKESK. V lost 4 bases to trimming and J lost 9 bases, with 19 bases between them. This CDR3 is 15 amino acids long. CDR3 protein: CASSPIISSLGEQFF. CDR3 nucleotides: TGTGCCAGCAGCCCCATAATCAGCAGTTTGGGTGAGCAGTTCTTC.

This chain joins TRBV5-4 and TRBJ1-5; weak D call: TRBD1 (5 bases). V was cut by 3 bases and J by 0 bases, with 10 bases left in between. The CDR3 contains 15 residues. Germline-derived CDR1 and CDR2 are SGHNT and YYREEE (reference sequence). In DNA form, the CDR3 reads TGTGCCAGCAGCTCCGGGACCGATAGCAATCAGCCCCAGCATTTT. It specifies CASSSGTDSNQPQHF. Full variable domain (remainder filled in from reference TRBV5-4 and TRBJ1-5): ETGVTQSPTHLIKTRGQQVTLRCSSQSGHNTVSWYQQALGQGPQFIFQYYREEENGRGNFPPRFSGLQFPNYSSELNVNALELDDSALYLCASSSGTDSNQPQHFGDGTRLSIL.